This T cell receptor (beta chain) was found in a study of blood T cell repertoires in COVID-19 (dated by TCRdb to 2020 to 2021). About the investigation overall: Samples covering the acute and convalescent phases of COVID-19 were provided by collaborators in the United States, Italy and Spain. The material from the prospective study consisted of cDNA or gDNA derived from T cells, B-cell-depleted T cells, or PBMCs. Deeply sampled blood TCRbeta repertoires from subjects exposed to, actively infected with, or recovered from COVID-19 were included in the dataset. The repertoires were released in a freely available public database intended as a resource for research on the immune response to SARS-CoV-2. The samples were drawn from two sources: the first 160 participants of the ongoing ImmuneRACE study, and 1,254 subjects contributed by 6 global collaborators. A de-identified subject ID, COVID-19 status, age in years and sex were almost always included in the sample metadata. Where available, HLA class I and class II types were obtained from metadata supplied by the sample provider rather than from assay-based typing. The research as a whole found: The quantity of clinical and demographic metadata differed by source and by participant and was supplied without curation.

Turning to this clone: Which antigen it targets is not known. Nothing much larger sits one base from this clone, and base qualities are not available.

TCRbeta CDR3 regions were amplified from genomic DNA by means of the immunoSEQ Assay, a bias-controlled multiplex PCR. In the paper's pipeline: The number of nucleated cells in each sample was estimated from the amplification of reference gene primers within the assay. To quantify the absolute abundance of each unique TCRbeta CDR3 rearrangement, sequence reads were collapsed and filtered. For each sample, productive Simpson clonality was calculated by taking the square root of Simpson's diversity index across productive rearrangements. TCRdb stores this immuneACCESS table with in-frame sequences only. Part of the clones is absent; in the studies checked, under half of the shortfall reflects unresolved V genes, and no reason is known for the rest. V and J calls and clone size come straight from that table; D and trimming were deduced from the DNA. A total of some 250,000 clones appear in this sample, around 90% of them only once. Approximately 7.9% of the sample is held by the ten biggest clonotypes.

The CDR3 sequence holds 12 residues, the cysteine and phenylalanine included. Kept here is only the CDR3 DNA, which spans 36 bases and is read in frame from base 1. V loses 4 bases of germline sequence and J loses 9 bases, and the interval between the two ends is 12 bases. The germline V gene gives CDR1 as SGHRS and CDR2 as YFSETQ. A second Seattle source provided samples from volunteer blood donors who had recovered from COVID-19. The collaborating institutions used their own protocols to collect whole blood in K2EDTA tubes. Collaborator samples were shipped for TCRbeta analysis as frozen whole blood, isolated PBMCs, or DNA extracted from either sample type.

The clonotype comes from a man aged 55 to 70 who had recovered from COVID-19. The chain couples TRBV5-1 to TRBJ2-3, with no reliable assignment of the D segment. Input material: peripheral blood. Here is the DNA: TGCGCCAGCAGCAGCGATTTGAAGACGCAGTATTTT. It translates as CASSSDLKTQYF.